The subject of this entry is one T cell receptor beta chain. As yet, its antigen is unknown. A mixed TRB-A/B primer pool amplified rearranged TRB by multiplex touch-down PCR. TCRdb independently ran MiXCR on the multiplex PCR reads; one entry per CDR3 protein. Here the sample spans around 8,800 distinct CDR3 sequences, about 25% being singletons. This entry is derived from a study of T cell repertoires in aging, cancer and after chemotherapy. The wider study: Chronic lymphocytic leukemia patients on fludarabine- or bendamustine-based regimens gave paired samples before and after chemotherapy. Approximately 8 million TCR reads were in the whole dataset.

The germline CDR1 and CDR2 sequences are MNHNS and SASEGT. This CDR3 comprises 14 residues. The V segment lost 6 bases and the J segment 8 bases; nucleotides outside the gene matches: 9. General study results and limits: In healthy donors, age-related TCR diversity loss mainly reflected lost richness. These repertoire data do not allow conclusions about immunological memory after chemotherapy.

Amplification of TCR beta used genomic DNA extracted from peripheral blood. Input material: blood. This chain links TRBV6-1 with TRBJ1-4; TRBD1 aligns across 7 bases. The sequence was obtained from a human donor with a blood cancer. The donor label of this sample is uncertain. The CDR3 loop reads CASSRQGGGEKLFF. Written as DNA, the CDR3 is TGTGCCAGCAGCCGACAGGGCGGAGGAGAAAAACTGTTTTTT.